The TCR beta chain under discussion was sequenced for a study of T cells expressing NK-cell markers. Across the study: Beta-chain profiling covered CD3+CD56+NKG2C+, CD3+CD56+NKG2C- and CD3+CD56-NKG2C+ sorted subsets. Study outcomes and limitations: Where four donors were concerned, these clonotypes also led the CD3+CD56-NKG2C+ fraction.

Germline lookup yields CDR1 LNHDA and CDR2 SQIVND (reference sequence). The CDR3 has 13 residues. For this clonotype: Its antigen is unknown.

UMI-tagged 5'RACE template switching yielded the TCR beta cDNA. With the 5' RACE reads reprocessed, TCRdb shows one record per CDR3 protein and no DNA. The table lists about 150,000 distinct CDR3 sequences. This receptor was taken from a woman in her forties or fifties in good health. Material for sequencing was blood T cells: a sorted CD56 or NKG2C T cell subset, CD4+ or CD8+ T cells, or bulk PBMC T cells (not recorded which). This sequence joins TRBV19 and TRBJ2-3. The CDR3 sequence: CASGGTSTDTQYF.